These 22 T cell receptor beta chains were all obtained from the same sample, sequenced in a study of Graves' ophthalmopathy and Graves' hyperthyroidism. Beta-chain TCR CDR3 regions were amplified from RNA transcripts. Second-round multiplex PCR came after a first-round RT-PCR that employed HTBI primers. TCRdb re-called the multiplex PCR reads through MiXCR, storing one row per CDR3 protein. The data hold more than 300,000 distinct CDR3 sequences, with approximately 15% observed a single time. The sequenced sample consisted of peripheral blood. The receptors were sampled from a woman younger than 30 with stable Graves' hyperthyroidism.

This clonotype has ten or more counts. V is TRBV20-1 and J is TRBJ2-7; 7 nucleotides line up with TRBD2. From germline, CDR1 is DFQATT and CDR2 SNEGSKA (reference sequence). V lost 6 bases and J lost 3; bases outside the gene matches: 11. The CDR3 is 14 amino acids. The CDR3 DNA sequence: TGCAGTGCAAGCACTAGCGTCAGTATCTACGAGCAGTACTTC. Protein: CSASTSVSIYEQYF.

In this sample, this clonotype turned up many times. The rearrangement joins TRBV15 to TRBJ1-5; D call uncertain. From germline, CDR1 is LNHNV and CDR2 YYDKDF (reference sequence). The V and J ends lost 0 bases and 7 bases respectively, with 13 bases between them. There are 15 residues in the CDR3. The CDR3 region is CATSREPFLGQPQHF. The CDR3, as DNA: TGTGCCACCAGCAGAGAGCCATTTCTTGGGCAGCCCCAGCATTTT.

This clonotype has ten or more counts. The V call is TRBV28, the J call TRBJ1-2; D unclear. Trimming removed 3 bases from V and 4 bases from J, with 12 bases in between. Germline V CDR1 and CDR2: MDHEN, SYDVKM. The length of the CDR3 is 14 residues. The CDR3 DNA reads as TGTGCCAGCAGTTTGAGAGTTCCCGTCTATGGCTACACCTTC. Encoded protein: CASSLRVPVYGYTF.

This clonotype was picked up a small number of times. The J gene is TRBJ1-1, the V gene TRBV4-1, with 7 bases identical to TRBD1. Germline CDR1 is MGHRA and CDR2 is YSYEKL. This CDR3 has 15 amino acids. The V segment lost 3 bases and the J segment 2 bases; nucleotides outside the gene matches: 6. CDR3 coding DNA: TGCGCCAGCAGCCATGCTGACAGGGCAAACACTGAAGCTTTCTTT. Protein sequence: CASSHADRANTEAFF.

This clonotype has at least ten counts. This chain uses TRBV19 with TRBJ1-5; the match to TRBD1 covers 9 bases. The CDR3 runs 16 residues. Germline assignment: CDR1 LNHDA and CDR2 SQIVND (reference sequence). The V and J ends lost 4 bases and 2 bases, in that order; junction bases with no gene match: 6. DNA for the CDR3: TGTGCCAGTAGTAATACAGGGGGCTATGGCAATCAGCCCCAGCATTTT. It specifies CASSNTGGYGNQPQHF.

This chain joins TRBV12-5 and TRBJ2-2; 11 bases agree with TRBD2. The CDR3 sequence is 18 residues long. The germline V gene has CDR1 LGHNT and CDR2 FRNRAP. V dropped 1 base and J dropped 5; count of bases not matched to a gene: 9. The CDR3 DNA reads TGTGCTAGTGGTTTGGGCGTAGCGGGAGGGCCGAGAACCGGGGAGCTGTTTTTT. Its protein product is CASGLGVAGGPRTGELFF.

This chain joins TRBV5-1 and TRBJ2-7; TRBD1 aligns across 8 bases. The CDR3 runs 15 residues. Germline V gene lookup returns CDR1 SGHRS and CDR2 YFSETQ. Losses at the gene ends were 1 base for V and 3 bases for J; bases not matched to a gene: 6. CDR3 amino acids: CASSLTTGEVYEQYF. The CDR3 DNA sequence: TGCGCCAGCAGCTTGACGACAGGGGAGGTCTACGAGCAGTACTTC.

The table lists this clonotype with many counts. The genes are TRBV15 and TRBJ1-2; 7 nucleotides line up with TRBD1. Per germline, CDR1 LNHNV and CDR2 YYDKDF (reference sequence). The CDR3 spans 14 residues. V trimming: 4 bases; J trimming: 13 bases; junction bases outside the gene matches: 15. CDR3 sequence reads: CATSKESVGGERTF. The CDR3 nucleotides are TGTGCCACCAGCAAAGAGAGTGTAGGGGGCGAACGCACCTTC.

The rearrangement joins TRBV19 to TRBJ2-7, with D possibly TRBD1 on 5 matching bases. Trimming stripped 8 bases from V and 2 bases from J, with 16 bases between. CDR3 length: 14 amino acids. Per germline, CDR1 LNHDA and CDR2 SQIVND (reference sequence). The CDR3 DNA follows: TGTGCCAGTGCCCGACAGATCCCCCCCTACGAGCAGTACTTC. It is translated as CASARQIPPYEQYF.

The sample holds many counts of this clonotype. J is TRBJ1-1 and V is TRBV6-1; D call uncertain. This CDR3 spans 15 amino acids. Germline loops: CDR1 MNHNS, CDR2 SASEGT. The V end lost 4 bases, the J end lost 5 bases, and 17 bases lay between the germline ends. The CDR3 coding sequence is TGTGCCAGCAGTGCCGAGAGTACCTTGGGAACTGAAGCTTTCTTT. Translated: CASSAESTLGTEAFF.

This clonotype was recorded many times. The chain uses TRBV6-1 and TRBJ1-2, with no clear D. V shed 2 bases and J shed 3 bases, with 10 bases lying between them. Germline V gene sequence: CDR1 MNHNS, CDR2 SASEGT. The CDR3 loop spans 14 amino acids. The CDR3 sequence is CASSELSGDYGYTF. The CDR3 coding sequence is TGTGCCAGCAGTGAATTGTCAGGAGACTATGGCTACACCTTC.

This clonotype was detected only a few times. The chain employs TRBV20-1 and TRBJ1-6; 11 positions agree with TRBD1. V was clipped by 0 bases and J by 7 bases; unmatched bases: 2. The CDR3 is 15 amino acids. CDR1 DFQATT and CDR2 SNEGSKA come from the germline V gene (reference sequence). The CDR3 region has the DNA TGCAGTGCTAGAGACTGGGACAGGGGGAATTCACCCCTCCACTTT. This translates into CSARDWDRGNSPLHF.

The chain has TRBV24-1 and TRBJ2-5; D remains ambiguous. V gave up 7 bases and J gave up 4 bases, with 15 bases separating them. Germline V gene lookup returns CDR1 KGHDR and CDR2 SFDVKD. The CDR3 is 14 residues long. The CDR3 nucleotides are TGTGCCACCAGGGGCCCTGGAACAGTAGAGACCCAGTACTTC. Its protein is CATRGPGTVETQYF.

This clonotype has ten or more counts. V is TRBV12-5 and J is TRBJ1-2, with TRBD1 identical over 7 bases. The germline gives CDR1 LGHNT, CDR2 FRNRAP. The CDR3 spans 13 residues. V was clipped by 6 bases and J by 4 bases; unmatched bases: 5. The CDR3 nucleotides read TGTGCTAGTGGAGAGACAGGGAGCTATGGCTACACCTTC. Protein product: CASGETGSYGYTF.

The chain uses TRBV19 and TRBJ2-5; a weak D match, TRBD2 (5 bases). This CDR3 comprises 14 residues. Germline values: CDR1 LNHDA, CDR2 SQIVND (reference sequence). V was cut by 1 base and J by 5 bases, with 11 bases left in between. CDR3 protein: CASSIGRGSETQYF. In DNA, the CDR3 is TGTGCCAGTAGTATAGGCCGGGGATCGGAGACCCAGTACTTC.

This clonotype has just a few counts. The chain employs TRBV5-1 and TRBJ2-7, with 7 bases matching TRBD1. The CDR3 has 15 amino acids. Germline values: CDR1 SGHRS, CDR2 YFSETQ. With 4 bases clipped from V and 1 base from J, the junction kept 8 bases outside the gene matches. The CDR3 DNA is TGCGCCAGCAGCCCGGGGACAGTCCAATCCTACGAGCAGTACTTC. Protein: CASSPGTVQSYEQYF.

This clonotype was detected ten times or more. The chain recombines TRBV12-3 or TRBV12-4 with TRBJ1-2, with TRBD1 identical over 7 bases. The CDR3 is made up of 12 amino acids. The V segment lost 6 bases and the J segment 4 bases; nucleotides outside the gene matches: 2. The chain's CDR3 is CASRSGGYGYTF. The DNA of the CDR3 is TGTGCCAGCAGGTCAGGGGGCTATGGCTACACCTTC.

The table lists this clonotype with many counts. The rearrangement uses TRBV7-9 and TRBJ1-2; perhaps TRBD1 as D (6 bases). The V end was cut by 3 bases, the J end by 6 bases, with 11 bases between. Germline lookup yields CDR1 SEHNR and CDR2 FQNEAQ (reference sequence). This CDR3 is 13 amino acids long. CDR3 nucleotide sequence: TGTGCCAGCAGCTTTCCCAGACAGGATGGCTACACCTTC. It codes for CASSFPRQDGYTF. Combining the CDR3 with reference TRBV7-9 and TRBJ1-2 gives the whole variable domain DTGVSQNPRHKITKRGQNVTFRCDPISEHNRLYWYRQTLGQGPEFLTYFQNEAQLEKSRLLSDRFSAERPKGSFSTLEIQRTEQGDSAMYLCASSFPRQDGYTFGSGTRLTVV.

This clonotype was found a few times. This rearrangement joins TRBV19 to TRBJ2-2; TRBD2 aligns across 10 bases. Germline lookup yields CDR1 LNHDA and CDR2 SQIVND (reference sequence). The CDR3 covers 17 residues. V gave up 4 bases and J gave up 1 base; unmatched junction bases: 6. CDR3 sequence: CASSRRGLAVNTGELFF. For the CDR3, the DNA is TGTGCCAGTAGTAGGAGAGGACTAGCGGTGAACACCGGGGAGCTGTTTTTT.

The table lists this clonotype with many counts. The chain has TRBV6-5 and TRBJ2-7; 7 nucleotides align to TRBD1. V lost 4 bases and J lost 0; bases outside the gene matches: 12. The V gene's germline CDR1 is MNHEY and CDR2 SVGAGI. This CDR3 is built from 17 residues. The CDR3 region has the DNA TGTGCCAGCAGTTCCCTTCTGGGGACAGCTAGCTCCTACGAGCAGTACTTC. It translates to CASSSLLGTASSYEQYF.

This clonotype occurred many times. V is TRBV6-2 or TRBV6-3 and J is TRBJ2-7; D call uncertain. The CDR3 has 12 residues. The germline V gene has CDR1 MNHEY and CDR2 SVGEGT. The V end was cut by 0 bases, the J end by 2 bases, with 2 bases between. The CDR3, as DNA: TGTGCCAGCAGTTACTCCGCCTACGAGCAGTACTTC. This gives the protein CASSYSAYEQYF.

This clonotype was detected many times. J is TRBJ1-1 and V is TRBV20-1, with D possibly matching TRBD1 (6 bases). Trimming removed 5 bases at V and 2 bases at J, with 15 bases between. The CDR3 has 14 amino acids. In germline, CDR1 is DFQATT, CDR2 SNEGSKA (reference sequence). The CDR3 DNA reads TGCAGTGCTCTGACGGGGGCCCTTAACACTGAAGCTTTCTTT. Translation: CSALTGALNTEAFF.